The T cell receptor (beta chain) under discussion was sequenced for a study of blood T cell repertoires in COVID-19. Study summary: Specimens from acute and convalescent COVID-19 originated in the United States, Italy and Spain. T cells, B-cell-depleted T cells, or PBMCs supplied cDNA or gDNA.

This CDR3 has 17 amino acids. Between the trimmed V and J ends, which lost 4 bases and 5 bases, there was a span of 23 bases. The germline CDR1 and CDR2 sequences are LNHDA and SQIVND (reference sequence). In the authors' workflow: Amplification from reference gene primers served as the basis for estimated nucleated cell counts. The method was immunoSEQ multiplex PCR; TCRdb's version includes in-frame clones alone and lacks a portion of them. That table supplies the V and J calls and clone size; D and trimming were determined from the DNA. The sample lists about 670,000 clones, 75% to 90% occurring once.

The material sequenced was peripheral blood. This TCR was recovered from a woman aged 18 to 35 with acute or convalescent COVID-19. The chain combines TRBV19 with TRBJ1-1, with no clear D. The CDR3 region has the DNA TGTGCCAGTAGTAGTCCCGGAAGGGCTCTTGGGGAGACTGAAGCTTTCTTT. This encodes CASSSPGRALGETEAFF.